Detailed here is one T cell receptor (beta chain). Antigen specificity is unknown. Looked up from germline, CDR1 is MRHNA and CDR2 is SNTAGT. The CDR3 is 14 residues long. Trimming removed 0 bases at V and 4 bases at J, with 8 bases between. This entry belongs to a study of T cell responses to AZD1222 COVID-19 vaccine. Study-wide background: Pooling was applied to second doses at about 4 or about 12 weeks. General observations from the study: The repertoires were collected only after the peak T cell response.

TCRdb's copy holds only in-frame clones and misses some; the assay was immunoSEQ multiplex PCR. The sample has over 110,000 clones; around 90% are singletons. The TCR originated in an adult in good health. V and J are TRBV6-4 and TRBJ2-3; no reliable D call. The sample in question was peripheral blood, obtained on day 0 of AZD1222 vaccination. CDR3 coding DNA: TGTGCCAGCAGTGACTCTGGGCATTCAGATACGCAGTATTTT. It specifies CASSDSGHSDTQYF.